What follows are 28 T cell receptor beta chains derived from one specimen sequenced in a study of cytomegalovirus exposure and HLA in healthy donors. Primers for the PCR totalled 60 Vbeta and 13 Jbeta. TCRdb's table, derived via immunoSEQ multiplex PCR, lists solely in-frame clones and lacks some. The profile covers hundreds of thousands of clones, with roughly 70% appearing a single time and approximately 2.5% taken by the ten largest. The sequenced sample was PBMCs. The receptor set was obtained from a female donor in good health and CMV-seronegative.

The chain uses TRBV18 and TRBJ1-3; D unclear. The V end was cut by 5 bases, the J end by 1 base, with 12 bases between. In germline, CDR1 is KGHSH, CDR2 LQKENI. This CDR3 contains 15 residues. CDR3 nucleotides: TGTGCCAGCTCAGCCGCTCTCGGGTCTGGAAACACCATATATTTT. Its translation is CASSAALGSGNTIYF.

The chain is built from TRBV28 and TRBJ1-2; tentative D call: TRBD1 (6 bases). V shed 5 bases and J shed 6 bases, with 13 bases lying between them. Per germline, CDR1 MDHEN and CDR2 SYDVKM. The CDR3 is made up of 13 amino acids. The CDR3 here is CASSIDRNHGYTF. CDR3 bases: TGTGCCAGCAGTATCGACAGGAACCATGGCTACACCTTC.

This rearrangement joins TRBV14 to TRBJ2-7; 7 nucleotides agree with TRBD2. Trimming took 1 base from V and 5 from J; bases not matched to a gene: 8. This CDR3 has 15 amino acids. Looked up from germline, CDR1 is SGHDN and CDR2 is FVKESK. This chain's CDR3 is CASSQGKWTSDEQYF. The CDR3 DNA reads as TGTGCCAGCAGCCAAGGCAAGTGGACTAGTGACGAGCAGTACTTC.

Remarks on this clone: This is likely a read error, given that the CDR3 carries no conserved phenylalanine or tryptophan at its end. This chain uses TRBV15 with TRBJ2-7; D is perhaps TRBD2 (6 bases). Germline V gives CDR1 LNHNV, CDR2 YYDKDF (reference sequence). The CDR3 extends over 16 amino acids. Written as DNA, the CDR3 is TGTGCCACCAGCGGAGACCGGGAACGGGGGACCTACGAGCAGTACCTC. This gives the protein CATSGDRERGTYEQYL.

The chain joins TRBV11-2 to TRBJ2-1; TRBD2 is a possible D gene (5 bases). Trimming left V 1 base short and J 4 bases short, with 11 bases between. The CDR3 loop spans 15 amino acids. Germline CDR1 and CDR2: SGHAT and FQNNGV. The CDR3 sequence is CASSLVAGKYNEQFF. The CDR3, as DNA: TGTGCCAGCAGCTTAGTGGCCGGGAAATACAATGAGCAGTTCTTC.

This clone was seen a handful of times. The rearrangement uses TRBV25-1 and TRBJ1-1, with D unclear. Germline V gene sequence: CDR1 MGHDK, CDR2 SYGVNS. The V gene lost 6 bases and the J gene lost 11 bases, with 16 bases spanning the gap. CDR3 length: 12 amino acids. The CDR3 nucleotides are TGTGCCAGCAGGGGAGTTTTCGGGGTTGCTTTCTTT. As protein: CASRGVFGVAFF.

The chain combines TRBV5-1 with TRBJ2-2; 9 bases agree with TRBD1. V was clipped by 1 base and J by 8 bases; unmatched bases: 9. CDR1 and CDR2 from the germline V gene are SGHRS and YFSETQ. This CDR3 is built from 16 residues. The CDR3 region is CASSLPWSDRGGELFF. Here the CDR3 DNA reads TGCGCCAGCAGCTTGCCCTGGTCGGACAGGGGTGGGGAGCTGTTTTTT.

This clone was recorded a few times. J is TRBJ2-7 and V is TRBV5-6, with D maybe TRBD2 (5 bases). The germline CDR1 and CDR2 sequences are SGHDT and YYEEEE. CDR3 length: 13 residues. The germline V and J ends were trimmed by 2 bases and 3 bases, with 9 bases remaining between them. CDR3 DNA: TGTGCCAGCAGCTTCGGACTGAACTACGAGCAGTACTTC. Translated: CASSFGLNYEQYF.

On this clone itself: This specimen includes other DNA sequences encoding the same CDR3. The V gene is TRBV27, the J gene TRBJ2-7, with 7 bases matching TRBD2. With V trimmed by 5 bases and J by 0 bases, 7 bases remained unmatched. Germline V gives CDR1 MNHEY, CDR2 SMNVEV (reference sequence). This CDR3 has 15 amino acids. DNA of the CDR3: TGTGCCAGCAGTCTGCTCGGCGGGAGCTCCTACGAGCAGTACTTC. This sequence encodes CASSLLGGSSYEQYF.

The DNA of the CDR3 is TGTGCCACCCATAGCGGGATATATTACAATGAGCAGTTCTTC. Encoded protein: CATHSGIYYNEQFF. The genes are TRBV6-5 and TRBJ2-1, with TRBD2 matching 8 bases. The CDR3 is made up of 14 amino acids. Germline lookup yields CDR1 MNHEY and CDR2 SVGAGI. V shed 10 bases and J 4 bases; nucleotides not matched to a gene: 9.

This CDR3 reads CASSLYLVSKSYNEQFF. CDR3 DNA sequence: TGTGCCAGCAGCTTATACTTAGTGTCCAAGTCCTACAATGAGCAGTTCTTC. This sequence joins TRBV13 and TRBJ2-1; D gene ambiguous. Germline V gene data show CDR1 as PRHDT and CDR2 as FYEKMQ (reference sequence). The CDR3 is 17 amino acids. Trimming cost V 2 bases and J 1 base, with 15 bases left between them.

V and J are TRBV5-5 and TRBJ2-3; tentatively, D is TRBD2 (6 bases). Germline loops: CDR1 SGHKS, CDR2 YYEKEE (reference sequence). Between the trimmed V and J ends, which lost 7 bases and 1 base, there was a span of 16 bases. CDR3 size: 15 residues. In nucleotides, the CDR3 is TGTGCCAGCGGAATGGGGGGAGTCGGCACAGATACGCAGTATTTT. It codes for CASGMGGVGTDTQYF. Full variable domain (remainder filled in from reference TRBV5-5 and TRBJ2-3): DAGVTQSPTHLIKTRGQQVTLRCSPISGHKSVSWYQQVLGQGPQFIFQYYEKEERGRGNFPDRFSARQFPNYSSELNVNALLLGDSALYLCASGMGGVGTDTQYFGPGTRLTVL.

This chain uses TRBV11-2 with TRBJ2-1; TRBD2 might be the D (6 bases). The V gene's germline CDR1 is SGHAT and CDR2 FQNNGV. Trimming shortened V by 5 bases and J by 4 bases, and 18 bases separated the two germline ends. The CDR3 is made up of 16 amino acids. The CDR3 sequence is CASSGIETRLYNEQFF. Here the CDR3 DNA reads TGTGCCAGCAGCGGAATTGAGACTAGGCTATACAATGAGCAGTTCTTC.

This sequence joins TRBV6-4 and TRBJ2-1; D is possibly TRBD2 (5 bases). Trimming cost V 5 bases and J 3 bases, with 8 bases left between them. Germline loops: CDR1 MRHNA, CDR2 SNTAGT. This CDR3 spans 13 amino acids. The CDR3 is CASSYGDYNEQFF. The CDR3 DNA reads TGTGCCAGCAGTTACGGGGACTACAATGAGCAGTTCTTC.

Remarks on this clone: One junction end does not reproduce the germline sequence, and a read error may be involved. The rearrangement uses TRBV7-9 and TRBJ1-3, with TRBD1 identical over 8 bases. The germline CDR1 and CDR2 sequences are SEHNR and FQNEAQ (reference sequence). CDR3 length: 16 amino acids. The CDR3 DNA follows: TGTTCCAGCAGTTTCGGACAGGGAGAACGCCGAAACACCATATATTTT. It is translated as CSSSFGQGERRNTIYF.

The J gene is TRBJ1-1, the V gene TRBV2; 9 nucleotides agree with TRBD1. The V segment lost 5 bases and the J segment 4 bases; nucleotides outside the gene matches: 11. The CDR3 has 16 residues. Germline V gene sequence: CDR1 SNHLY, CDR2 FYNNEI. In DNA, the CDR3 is TGTGCCAGCAGTAGTCGTTTACAGGGGGCTGCCACTGAAGCTTTCTTT. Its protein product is CASSSRLQGAATEAFF.

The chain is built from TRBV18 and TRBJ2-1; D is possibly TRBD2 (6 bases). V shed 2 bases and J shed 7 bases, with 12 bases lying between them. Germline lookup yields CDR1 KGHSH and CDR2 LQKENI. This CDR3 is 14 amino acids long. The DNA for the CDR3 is TGTGCCAGCTCACCAATGGCGGGATCTAATGAGCAGTTCTTC. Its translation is CASSPMAGSNEQFF. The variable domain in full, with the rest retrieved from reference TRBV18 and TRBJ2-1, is NAGVMQNPRHLVRRRGQEARLRCSPMKGHSHVYWYRQLPEEGLKFMVYLQKENIIDESGMPKERFSAEFPKEGPSILRIQQVVRGDSAAYFCASSPMAGSNEQFFGPGTRLTVL.

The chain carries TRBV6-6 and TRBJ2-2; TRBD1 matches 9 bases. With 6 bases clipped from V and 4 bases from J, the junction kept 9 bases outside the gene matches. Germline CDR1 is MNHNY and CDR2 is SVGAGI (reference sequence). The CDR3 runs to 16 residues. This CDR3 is CASSRHGDRVTGELFF. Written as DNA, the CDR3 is TGTGCCAGCAGCCGACATGGGGACAGGGTCACCGGGGAGCTGTTTTTT.

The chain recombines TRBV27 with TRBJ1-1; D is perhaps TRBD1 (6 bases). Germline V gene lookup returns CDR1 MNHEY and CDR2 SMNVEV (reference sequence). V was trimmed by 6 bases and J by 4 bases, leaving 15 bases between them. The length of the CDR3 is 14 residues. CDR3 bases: TGTGCCAGCAGGCGGGCAGGGGCTACCACTGAAGCTTTCTTT. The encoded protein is CASRRAGATTEAFF.

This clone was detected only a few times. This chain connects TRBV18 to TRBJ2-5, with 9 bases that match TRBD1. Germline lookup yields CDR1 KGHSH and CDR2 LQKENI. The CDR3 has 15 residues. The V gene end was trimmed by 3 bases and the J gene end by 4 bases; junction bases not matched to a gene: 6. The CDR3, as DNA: TGTGCCAGCTCACCCTACAGGGGGCCCGGAGAGACCCAGTACTTC. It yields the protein CASSPYRGPGETQYF.

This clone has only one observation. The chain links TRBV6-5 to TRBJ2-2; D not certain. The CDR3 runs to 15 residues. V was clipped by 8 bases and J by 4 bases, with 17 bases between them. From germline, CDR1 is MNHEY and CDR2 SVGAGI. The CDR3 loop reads CASQAPGLGTGELFF. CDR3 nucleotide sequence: TGTGCCAGCCAAGCCCCCGGGTTGGGCACCGGGGAGCTGTTTTTT.

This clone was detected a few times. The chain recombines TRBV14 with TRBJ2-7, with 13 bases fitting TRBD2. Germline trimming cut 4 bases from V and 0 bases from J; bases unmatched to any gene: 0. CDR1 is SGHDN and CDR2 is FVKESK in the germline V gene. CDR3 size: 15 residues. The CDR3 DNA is TGTGCCAGCAGCCGACTAGCGGGAGGCTCCTACGAGCAGTACTTC. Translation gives CASSRLAGGSYEQYF.

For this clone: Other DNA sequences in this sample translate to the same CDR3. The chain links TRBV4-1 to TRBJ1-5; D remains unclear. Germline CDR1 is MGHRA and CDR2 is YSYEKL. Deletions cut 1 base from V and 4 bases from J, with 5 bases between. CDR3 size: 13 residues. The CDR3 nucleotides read TGCGCCAGCAGCCAAGGAGGAAATCAGCCCCAGCATTTT. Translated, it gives CASSQGGNQPQHF.

The CDR3: CASSEPWTSGITPYEQYF. CDR3 DNA: TGTGCCAGCAGTGAGCCTTGGACTAGCGGGATAACCCCCTACGAGCAGTACTTC. This chain joins TRBV6-1 and TRBJ2-7, with 12 bases fitting TRBD2. This CDR3 spans 18 amino acids. J lost 2 bases, V lost 3 bases, and 11 bases had no gene match. Germline CDR1 reads MNHNS; CDR2 reads SASEGT.

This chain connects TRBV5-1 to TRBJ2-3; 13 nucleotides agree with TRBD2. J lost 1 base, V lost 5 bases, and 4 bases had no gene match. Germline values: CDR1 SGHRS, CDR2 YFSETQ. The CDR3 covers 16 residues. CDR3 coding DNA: TGCGCCAGCAGACTAGCGGGAGGGCCTGGCACAGATACGCAGTATTTT. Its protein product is CASRLAGGPGTDTQYF.

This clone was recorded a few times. The CDR3 bases are TGTGCCAGCACGGCCTTCTTAGCGGGACGGGGCGAGCAGTTCTTC. Translation: CASTAFLAGRGEQFF. The rearrangement joins TRBV6-5 to TRBJ2-1, with TRBD2 matching 8 bases. Germline V gene data show CDR1 as MNHEY and CDR2 as SVGAGI. V dropped 7 bases and J dropped 10; count of bases not matched to a gene: 15. This CDR3 is built from 15 residues.

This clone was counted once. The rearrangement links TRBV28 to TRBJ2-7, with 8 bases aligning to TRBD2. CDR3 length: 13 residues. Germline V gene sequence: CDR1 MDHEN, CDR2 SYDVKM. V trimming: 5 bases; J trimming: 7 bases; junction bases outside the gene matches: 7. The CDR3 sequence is CASSSGSRLEQYF. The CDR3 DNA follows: TGTGCCAGCAGTAGCGGGAGTAGGTTGGAGCAGTACTTC. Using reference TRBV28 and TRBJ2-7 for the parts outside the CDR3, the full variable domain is DVKVTQSSRYLVKRTGEKVFLECVQDMDHENMFWYRQDPGLGLRLIYFSYDVKMKEKGDIPEGYSVSREKKERFSLILESASTNQTSMYLCASSSGSRLEQYFGPGTRLTVT.

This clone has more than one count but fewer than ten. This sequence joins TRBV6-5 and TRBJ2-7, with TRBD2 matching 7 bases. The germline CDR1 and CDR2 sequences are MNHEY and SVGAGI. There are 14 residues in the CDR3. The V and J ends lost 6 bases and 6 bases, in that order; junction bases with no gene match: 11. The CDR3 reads CASRNLGGRGEQYF. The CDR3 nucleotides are TGTGCCAGCAGGAACCTGGGGGGGAGAGGCGAGCAGTACTTC.